Included here is one TCR beta chain sequence, with context. What it recognizes is unknown. The record originates from a study of vaccination and CD4 T cells after COVID-19. Study-level background: Stimulation of cells relied on overlapping spike peptides derived from SARS-CoV-2, HCoV-NL63, HCoV-OC43 and HCoV-229E. Study results and limitations: Convalescent patients saw a median roughly 85% of their reactive clones show up only after vaccination. Spike mono-reactivity was evident in 304 of the 307 vaccine-specific clones derived from convalescent patients. The cohort comprised relatively few convalescent patients, and no early post-infection timepoints were analyzed.

Deletions cut 2 bases from V and 1 base from J, with 7 bases between. CDR3 size: 13 residues. CDR1 and CDR2 (germline): SGHRS, YFSETQ. Treatment described: approximately 9-day PBMC culture with coronavirus spike peptide pools or control peptides (ViraFEST assay). CD4+ T cells of the unexposed donor were collected before the COVID-19 pandemic (2011-2018). Sequencing of cultured CD4+ T cell DNA used the Oncomine TCR Beta short-read assay. TCRdb independently ran MiXCR on the PCR reads; one entry per CDR3 protein. The sample has around 3,900 distinct CDR3 sequences, roughly 70% seen once. The sequenced sample was CD4+ T cells from blood, cultured in vitro. This chain links TRBV5-1 with TRBJ2-7, with TRBD2 as a possible D gene (5 bases). The sequence was collected from a human donor in good health. The CDR3 DNA reads as TGCGCCAGCAGCTTAACGGGATCCTACGAGCAGTACTTC. Its protein product is CASSLTGSYEQYF.